These T cell receptor beta chains were read from a single sample in a study of blood T cell repertoires in COVID-19. Produced via immunoSEQ multiplex PCR; TCRdb's table is partial and in-frame only. The table includes about 170,000 clones, less than 85% detected once. Sequenced: PBMCs or T cells enriched from blood (not recorded which). The receptor set was obtained from a woman in her forties or fifties who had recovered from COVID-19. CDR3s leave out the opening cysteine and the closing phenylalanine or tryptophan.

v_call: TRBV7-9
cdr3_aa: ASSLDWGANVLT

v_call: TRBV2
cdr3_aa: ASRDRVYGYT

v_call: TRBV14
cdr3_aa: ASSPMTGGAGELF

v_call: TRBV18
cdr3_aa: ASSPGSGANVLT

v_call: TRBV30
cdr3_aa: AWSAGYGYT

v_call: TRBV27
cdr3_aa: ASSFRTAARGTEAF

v_call: TRBV27
cdr3_aa: ATSGIWNEQF

v_call: TRBV24-1
cdr3_aa: ATSDQGSSYNEQF

v_call: TRBV27
cdr3_aa: ASSNLTGVNSPLH

v_call: TRBV6-5
cdr3_aa: ATSVGTGTGPLH

v_call: TRBV28
cdr3_aa: ASSSTGEEEKLF

v_call: TRBV30
cdr3_aa: AWRAWGTGENEQF

v_call: TRBV7-2
cdr3_aa: ASTPFRAVNYGYT

v_call: TRBV2
cdr3_aa: ASSGQSNQPQH

v_call: TRBV12-3/TRBV12-4
cdr3_aa: ASSQGFYGYT

v_call: TRBV9
cdr3_aa: ASTAGGKGEQF

v_call: TRBV23-1
cdr3_aa: ASEQGANQPQH

v_call: TRBV9
cdr3_aa: ASSPGGATNEKLF

v_call: TRBV20-1
cdr3_aa: SGQGMNEQF

v_call: TRBV7-6
cdr3_aa: ASSPGQSGNTIY

v_call: TRBV7-8
cdr3_aa: ASSFTFGDIQY

v_call: TRBV5-1
cdr3_aa: ASQQGLGEKLF

v_call: TRBV5-1
cdr3_aa: ASSLASKRGVFNEQF

v_call: TRBV7-2
cdr3_aa: ASSLEGVSRQPQH

v_call: TRBV5-5
cdr3_aa: ASSLDQGSSSPLH

v_call: TRBV4-1
cdr3_aa: ASSPEGGGRSYGYT

v_call: TRBV11-3
cdr3_aa: ASSLGTGNTEAF

v_call: TRBV28
cdr3_aa: ASSRNSGGISGYT

v_call: TRBV5-4
cdr3_aa: ASTLQGARSEAF

v_call: TRBV12-3/TRBV12-4
cdr3_aa: ASSYFRETQY

v_call: TRBV5-1
cdr3_aa: ASSSGTGSDTQY

v_call: TRBV2
cdr3_aa: ASSGLAGVGDTQY

v_call: TRBV6-1
cdr3_aa: ASSADRGLSGETQY

v_call: TRBV2
cdr3_aa: ASRGTHSNQPQH

v_call: TRBV3-1/TRBV3-2
cdr3_aa: ASSQDGRWRETQY

v_call: TRBV29-1
cdr3_aa: SVSQDLLGYT

v_call: TRBV7-2
cdr3_aa: ASSPPFGTGNEKLF

v_call: TRBV30
cdr3_aa: AWIWTGDYNEQF

v_call: TRBV18
cdr3_aa: ASSPPAAANTEAF

v_call: TRBV19
cdr3_aa: ASIPDRYHGYT

v_call: TRBV6-5
cdr3_aa: ASRISSTEAF

v_call: TRBV30
cdr3_aa: AWSVQGAQPQH

v_call: TRBV11-2
cdr3_aa: ASSLAGQAGGYT

v_call: TRBV13
cdr3_aa: ASSTTGRVSRNTEAF

v_call: TRBV5-4
cdr3_aa: ASSPGGPRPDTQY

v_call: TRBV9
cdr3_aa: ASKGGSSYNEQF

v_call: TRBV6-2/TRBV6-3
cdr3_aa: ASSTEDRGRTNEKLF

v_call: TRBV5-1
cdr3_aa: ASSSGIGTDTQY

v_call: TRBV7-2
cdr3_aa: ASSKPSGGGNSNTQY

v_call: TRBV9
cdr3_aa: ASSASGISYNEQF

v_call: TRBV5-4
cdr3_aa: ASSLTGGPPDTQY

v_call: TRBV28
cdr3_aa: ASSLSASPPTNYGYT

v_call: TRBV5-1
cdr3_aa: ATSSTSNNAETQY

v_call: TRBV9
cdr3_aa: ASSDQPGLDPSKDTQY

v_call: TRBV6-5
cdr3_aa: ASNQGLGQPQH

v_call: TRBV5-1
cdr3_aa: ASRKELGPNSPLH